These 23 T cell receptor beta chains were sequenced from one sample in a study of tumor and adjacent non-tumor tissue in lung cancer. TCRbeta libraries were built with three rounds of nested PCR, modified from ARM-PCR. TCRdb itself ran the multiplex PCR reads through MiXCR, one entry per CDR3 protein. Of over 110,000 distinct CDR3 sequences listed, 66% are singletons. No cell sorting was done before RNA was extracted from the tissue. Sequencing was carried out using lung tumor tissue. The receptors come from a man aged 60 to 75 with small cell lung cancer.

Concerning this clonotype: The junction and the germline gene differ at one end; a read error may be behind it. The rearrangement uses TRBV12-3 or TRBV12-4 and TRBJ1-5; D call uncertain. CDR3 length: 13 residues. This CDR3 reads CASSYEVFGPRHF. The DNA of the CDR3 is TGTGCCAGCAGTTACGAAGTGTTCGGGCCCCGGCATTTT.

V usage is TRBV11-2 and J usage is TRBJ2-7; maybe TRBD2 (6 bases). This CDR3 spans 15 amino acids. Germline-derived CDR1 and CDR2 are SGHAT and FQNNGV. The CDR3: CASSLDTGRYYERYV. The CDR3 region has the DNA TGTGCCAGCAGCTTAGATACGGGGAGGTACTACGAGCGGTACGTC.

As regards this clonotype: It may be a read error: a sequence one base away is much more abundant. V and J are TRBV6-2 or TRBV6-3 and TRBJ2-2; TRBD2 matches 14 bases. Looked up from germline, CDR1 is MNHEY and CDR2 is SVGEGT. The CDR3 runs to 17 residues. This CDR3 reads CDSSRLAGGPNTGELFF. In nucleotides, the CDR3 is TGTGACAGCAGTCGACTAGCGGGAGGGCCCAACACCGGGGAGCTGTTTTTT.

The sample holds a few counts of this clonotype. V usage is TRBV6-6 and J usage is TRBJ2-3; a possible D gene is TRBD1 (7 bases). The V and J ends lost 8 bases and 0 bases respectively, with 15 bases between them. The CDR3 has 15 amino acids. Germline V gene data show CDR1 as MNHNY and CDR2 as SVGAGI (reference sequence). In nucleotides, the CDR3 is TGTGCCAGCGGAAGACAGGGAGGTAGCACAGATACGCAGTATTTT. This codes for CASGRQGGSTDTQYF.

Notes on this clonotype: Germline is not matched at one junction end, which may reflect a read error. The CDR3 protein is CASSEGGGLGYGYTF. For the CDR3, the DNA is TGTGCCAGTAGTGAAGGGGGGGGGCTTGGCTATGGCTACACCTTC. V usage is TRBV2 and J usage is TRBJ1-2, with D maybe TRBD1 (6 bases). The CDR3 spans 15 residues. Germline V lookup: CDR1 SNHLY, CDR2 FYNNEI.

The chain uses TRBV10-3 and TRBJ1-1, with D possibly being TRBD1 (5 bases). The CDR3 is 15 amino acids. With 8 bases removed from V and 3 bases from J, the gap between germline ends came to 19 bases. Germline assignment: CDR1 ENHRY and CDR2 SYGVKD. CDR3 coding DNA: TGTGCCATCCAGAAAGGGGCGCAGGTGGACACTGAAGCTTTCTTT. It translates to CAIQKGAQVDTEAFF.

On this clonotype: A read error may explain this, as a much larger clone is one base away. The chain couples TRBV6-5 to TRBJ1-1; D is uncertain. The V gene's germline CDR1 is MNHEY and CDR2 SVGAGI. The CDR3 runs 13 residues. Written as DNA, the CDR3 is TGTGCCGGCAGTTACTTCGTCGGTTTTGAAGCTTTCTTT. Residues: CAGSYFVGFEAFF.

This clonotype has just a few counts. The chain combines TRBV29-1 with TRBJ1-1; D ambiguous. The CDR3 contains 13 residues. Per the germline V gene, CDR1 is SQVTM and CDR2 is ANQGSEA. The V end was cut by 7 bases, the J end by 7 bases, with 19 bases between. CDR3 sequence (DNA): TGCAGCGCAGAGGGCCGCGCGATCAATGAAGCTTTCTTT. Encoded protein: CSAEGRAINEAFF.

V is TRBV4-1 and J is TRBJ2-1, with 11 bases aligning to TRBD2. Per the germline V gene, CDR1 is MGHRA and CDR2 is YSYEKL. The CDR3 is 17 residues long. V shed 6 bases, J shed 7 bases, and the junction held 14 bases outside the gene matches. In nucleotides, the CDR3 is TGCGCCAGCAGGAGGCTAAAACCACTAGCGGGAGAGAATGAGCAGTTCTTC. This sequence encodes CASRRLKPLAGENEQFF.

With respect to this clonotype: Mismatch with germline at one junction end may stem from a read error. The chain employs TRBV4-2 and TRBJ2-1; 7 nucleotides align to TRBD2. Germline V lookup: CDR1 LGHNA, CDR2 YNFKEQ. CDR3 length equals 16 residues. Written as DNA, the CDR3 is TGTGCCAGCAGCCAAGTTTCCAGTGGGAGGGAATTTGAACAGTTATTC. It translates to CASSQVSSGREFEQLF.

The rearrangement links TRBV5-8 to TRBJ2-5, with D possibly TRBD2 on 6 matching bases. CDR1 is SGHTS and CDR2 is YDEGEE in the germline V gene. This CDR3 has 15 residues. V dropped 7 bases and J dropped 2 bases, with 18 bases sitting between them. CDR3 nucleotides: TGTGCCAGCGCCCCGGGGGATCCAGAACAAGAGACCCAGTACTTC. Encoded protein: CASAPGDPEQETQYF.

About this clonotype itself: At one of its ends the junction is not consistent with the germline gene, which may arise from a read error. The CDR3 DNA reads TGTGCCATCAGCTTGGTGGTTTCGGGAGGGTTAGATATGCAGTATTTT. Translated: CAISLVVSGGLDMQYF. V gene TRBV5-4 combines with J gene TRBJ2-3, with 8 bases fitting TRBD2. CDR1 is SGHNT, CDR2 YYREEE, per germline (reference sequence). The CDR3 totals 16 residues.

V and J are TRBV5-4 and TRBJ1-2; no reliable D call. Germline V CDR1 and CDR2: SGHNT, YYREEE (reference sequence). The CDR3 is 15 residues long. V lost 5 bases and J lost 2, with 16 bases in between. As DNA, the CDR3 is TGTGCCAGCAGGAGGGTAGCGCCCCGAAACTATGGCTACACCTTC. Its protein product is CASRRVAPRNYGYTF.

This chain joins TRBV11-2 and TRBJ2-7; a possible D gene is TRBD2 (6 bases). The CDR3 totals 13 residues. Germline V gene lookup returns CDR1 SGHAT and CDR2 FQNNGV. The CDR3 DNA reads as TGTGCCGGCAGGTTGACGGACTATCACGAGCAGTACGTC. Its protein product is CAGRLTDYHEQYV.

About this clonotype itself: Given a much more abundant clone one base away, this may be a read error. The J gene is TRBJ1-5, the V gene TRBV12-3 or TRBV12-4, with a possible D match to TRBD1 (5 bases). This CDR3 has 13 amino acids. The CDR3 DNA is TGTGCCAGCAGTTTCGGGACCAATAAGCCCCAGCATTTT. The encoded protein is CASSFGTNKPQHF.

This clonotype was detected a few times. A much larger clone differs from this one at a single base, so this may be a read error. The chain joins TRBV24-1 to TRBJ1-5, with a tentative D call TRBD1 (5 bases). Germline CDR1 KGHDR, CDR2 SFDVKD. The length of the CDR3 is 14 residues. This CDR3 reads CATSDRSGGQPHHF. The DNA for the CDR3 is TGTGCCACCAGTGATCGGTCCGGGGGTCAGCCCCACCATTTT.

Comments on this clonotype: With a much larger clone just one base away, this may be a read error. The chain has TRBV29-1 and TRBJ2-5, with 7 bases aligning to TRBD2. Germline assignment: CDR1 SQVTM and CDR2 ANQGSEA. CDR3 size: 13 residues. The CDR3 region has the DNA TGCAGCGCAGCGGGACCCGACCAAGAGATCCAGTACTTC. It specifies CSAAGPDQEIQYF.

V gene TRBV28 combines with J gene TRBJ1-1; no definite D call. The CDR3 consists of 11 residues. Germline CDR1 MDHEN, CDR2 SYDVKM. The ends were cut back, 7 bases at V and 10 bases at J, with 13 bases in the middle. The CDR3: CASKDLVRAFF. CDR3 DNA: TGTGCCAGCAAGGACCTGGTGAGAGCTTTCTTT.

Turning to this clonotype: One end of the junction is discordant with germline, which a read error may explain. This chain connects TRBV11-2 to TRBJ2-1; D may be TRBD2 (5 bases). The CDR3 totals 13 residues. Germline-derived CDR1 and CDR2 are SGHAT and FQNNGV. CDR3 region: CASSWAGSNEQLF. The CDR3 coding sequence is TGTGCCAGCAGCTGGGCTGGGAGCAATGAGCAGCTCTTC.

About this clonotype itself: The junction differs from germline at one of its ends, possibly a read error. The V gene is TRBV11-2, the J gene TRBJ2-3, with D tentatively TRBD2 (7 bases). The CDR3 sequence is 15 residues long. The germline V gene encodes CDR1 SGHAT and CDR2 FQNNGV. CDR3 DNA: TGTACCAGCAGATATCGAGGGGGGGGTGTAGATACGCAGTATTTC. Its translation: CTSRYRGGGVDTQYF. Drawing the rest from reference TRBV11-2 and TRBJ2-3, the complete variable domain is EAGVAQSPRYKIIEKRQSVAFWCNPISGHATLYWYQQILGQGPKLLIQFQNNGVVDDSQLPKDRFSAERLKGVDSTLKIQPAKLEDSAVYLCTSRYRGGGVDTQYFGPGTRLTVL.

The V gene is TRBV6-1, the J gene TRBJ2-2, with a weak D call TRBD1 (6 bases). Trimming left V 5 bases short and J 3 bases short, with 13 bases between. The V gene's germline CDR1 is MNHNS and CDR2 SASEGT. This CDR3 comprises 15 residues. CDR3 bases: TGTGCCAGCAGTTCCCGTGGGGGCTACACCGGGGAGCTGTTTTTT. It specifies CASSSRGGYTGELFF.

In its sample, this clonotype was seen once. The junction shows a germline mismatch at one end, possibly a read error. The rearrangement joins TRBV11-2 to TRBJ2-3; TRBD2 matches 11 bases. The CDR3 covers 21 residues. CDR1 and CDR2 (germline): SGHAT, FQNNGV. The CDR3 is CASSSILGSGRETGFTYTQYF. The CDR3 DNA is TGTGCCAGCAGCTCTATCCTCGGTAGCGGGAGGGAAACCGGCTTCACATATACGCAATATTTT.

This clonotype appeared a few times. The chain combines TRBV6-1 with TRBJ1-5, with TRBD1 as a possible D gene (5 bases). Germline loops: CDR1 MNHNS, CDR2 SASEGT. Trimming took off 2 bases at V and 9 bases at J, with 11 bases between the two ends. The CDR3 has 13 residues. The CDR3 DNA is TGTGCCAGCAGTGAACTTAATGGGGGGCCCCAGCATTTT. It yields the protein CASSELNGGPQHF.